A single sample is the source of the 27 T cell receptor beta chains below, sequenced in a study of blood T cell repertoires in COVID-19. Measured with immunoSEQ multiplex PCR; TCRdb has only the in-frame clones, and not every one. The sample has 75,000 to 85,000 clones; around 83% are singletons. Sequencing input: peripheral blood. The receptors here all came from a man aged 60-69 years with COVID-19, enrolled during active disease.

The V call is TRBV11-2, the J call TRBJ2-1; 10 bases are shared with TRBD1. Germline lookup yields CDR1 SGHAT and CDR2 FQNNGV. Germline trimming cut 6 bases from V and 0 bases from J; bases unmatched to any gene: 11. This CDR3 region has 18 residues. The CDR3 spells CASRESWDRGSSYNEQFF. Here the CDR3 DNA reads TGTGCCAGCAGGGAAAGCTGGGACAGGGGTAGCTCCTACAATGAGCAGTTCTTC.

The chain recombines TRBV10-3 with TRBJ1-1; 9 bases agree with TRBD1. CDR3 length: 15 amino acids. Germline V gene data show CDR1 as ENHRY and CDR2 as SYGVKD. The trim removed 4 bases at V and 1 base at J, leaving 4 bases unmatched. CDR3 protein: CAISGWGQGNTEAFF. Here the CDR3 DNA reads TGTGCCATCAGTGGATGGGGACAGGGGAACACTGAAGCTTTCTTT.

The chain is built from TRBV14 and TRBJ1-6, with D possibly TRBD1 on 5 matching bases. The V end was cut by 1 base, the J end by 2 bases, with 18 bases between. CDR1 is SGHDN and CDR2 is FVKESK in the germline V gene. This CDR3 spans 19 amino acids. The CDR3 DNA reads as TGTGCCAGCAGCCAAGTTCGGTACAGGAATAGGGCCTATAATTCACCCCTCCACTTT. This codes for CASSQVRYRNRAYNSPLHF.

The gene calls are TRBV5-1 and TRBJ2-7; D call uncertain. The CDR3 is made up of 13 amino acids. Deletions cut 4 bases from V and 0 bases from J, with 8 bases between. Germline V gene lookup returns CDR1 SGHRS and CDR2 YFSETQ. CDR3: CASSQLGSYEQYF. The CDR3 bases are TGCGCCAGCAGCCAGCTAGGCTCCTACGAGCAGTACTTC.

The CDR3: CASSSQGGANTGELFF. The CDR3 nucleotides read TGTGCCAGCAGCTCACAAGGGGGGGCGAACACCGGGGAGCTGTTTTTT. V usage is TRBV11-2 and J usage is TRBJ2-2, with D possibly being TRBD2 (7 bases). Trimming took 4 bases from V and 0 from J, leaving 12 bases between them. The germline V gene has CDR1 SGHAT and CDR2 FQNNGV. This CDR3 spans 16 amino acids.

This chain links TRBV9 with TRBJ1-2, with D perhaps TRBD1 (5 bases). The CDR3 spans 16 residues. Trimming removed 3 bases at V and 8 bases at J, with 23 bases between. Germline V lookup: CDR1 SGDLS, CDR2 YYNGEE. The CDR3 spells CASSAPLGGTSEGYTF. The CDR3 nucleotides are TGTGCCAGCAGCGCCCCACTCGGGGGGACCTCAGAGGGCTACACCTTC.

The rearrangement joins TRBV11-2 to TRBJ2-5; tentatively, D is TRBD2 (6 bases). The germline V gene encodes CDR1 SGHAT and CDR2 FQNNGV. This CDR3 is 12 amino acids long. Trimming stripped 2 bases from V and 5 bases from J, with 6 bases between. This CDR3 is CASSLSGETQYF. For the CDR3, the DNA is TGTGCCAGCAGCTTAAGCGGGGAGACCCAGTACTTC. Full variable domain (missing parts from reference TRBV11-2 and TRBJ2-5): EAGVAQSPRYKIIEKRQSVAFWCNPISGHATLYWYQQILGQGPKLLIQFQNNGVVDDSQLPKDRFSAERLKGVDSTLKIQPAKLEDSAVYLCASSLSGETQYFGPGTRLLVL.

V is TRBV7-9 and J is TRBJ2-7; D unclear. The CDR3 is 13 amino acids. V lost 0 bases to trimming and J lost 4 bases, with 7 bases between them. Germline V gene sequence: CDR1 SEHNR, CDR2 FQNEAQ (reference sequence). The CDR3 region is CASSLALGYEQYF. The CDR3 bases are TGTGCCAGCAGCTTAGCGCTCGGTTACGAGCAGTACTTC.

The chain carries TRBV12-5 and TRBJ1-5; 9 bases are shared with TRBD1. The CDR3 runs 15 residues. Losses at the gene ends were 5 bases for V and 1 base for J; bases not matched to a gene: 3. Germline CDR1 reads LGHNT; CDR2 reads FRNRAP. CDR3 in DNA: TGTGCTAGTGGTCGGGACAGGGTAAGCAATCAGCCCCAGCATTTT. This encodes CASGRDRVSNQPQHF.

This chain connects TRBV28 to TRBJ1-5; D might be TRBD1 (5 bases). CDR3 length: 14 amino acids. Germline V gene data show CDR1 as MDHEN and CDR2 as SYDVKM. The germline V and J ends were trimmed by 6 bases and 4 bases, with 13 bases remaining between them. The CDR3 DNA reads as TGTGCCAGCAGATCTAACCAGGGAAATCAGCCCCAGCATTTT. Its protein is CASRSNQGNQPQHF. Looking up the rest from reference TRBV28 and TRBJ1-5 gives the full variable domain: DVKVTQSSRYLVKRTGEKVFLECVQDMDHENMFWYRQDPGLGLRLIYFSYDVKMKEKGDIPEGYSVSREKKERFSLILESASTNQTSMYLCASRSNQGNQPQHFGDGTRLSIL.

The V and J genes are TRBV29-1 and TRBJ2-4; tentatively, D is TRBD2 (6 bases). The V and J ends lost 6 bases and 5 bases respectively, with 14 bases between them. CDR1 and CDR2 (germline): SQVTM, ANQGSEA. The CDR3 consists of 13 residues. CDR3 sequence reads: CSVATRFQNIQYF. The CDR3 DNA follows: TGCAGCGTGGCGACTAGATTCCAAAACATTCAGTACTTC.

V and J are TRBV9 and TRBJ1-5; D is perhaps TRBD1 (5 bases). Deletions cut 4 bases from V and 0 bases from J, with 11 bases between. The CDR3 extends over 15 amino acids. From germline, CDR1 is SGDLS and CDR2 YYNGEE. CDR3 sequence (DNA): TGTGCCAGCAGCTCGGACGGACATAGCAATCAGCCCCAGCATTTT. Translated, it gives CASSSDGHSNQPQHF.

This clone came up a few times. The chain links TRBV18 to TRBJ1-4; weak D call: TRBD1 (5 bases). The CDR3 runs to 17 residues. Trimming removed 3 bases at V and 7 bases at J, with 21 bases between. CDR1 KGHSH and CDR2 LQKENI come from the germline V gene. The CDR3 reads CASSPRGSTEGFEKLFF. The CDR3 nucleotides are TGTGCCAGCTCACCGAGGGGTTCGACGGAGGGCTTTGAAAAACTGTTTTTT.

V usage is TRBV6-5 and J usage is TRBJ1-2, with D possibly TRBD1 on 5 matching bases. Germline lookup yields CDR1 MNHEY and CDR2 SVGAGI. The V gene lost 5 bases and the J gene lost 4 bases, with 14 bases spanning the gap. CDR3 length: 14 residues. The CDR3 region is CASSSPGPSYGYTF. CDR3 in DNA: TGTGCCAGCAGTAGCCCAGGGCCTAGCTATGGCTACACCTTC.

The V call is TRBV30, the J call TRBJ2-7; D is possibly TRBD1 (6 bases). Germline assignment: CDR1 GTSNPN and CDR2 SVGIG (reference sequence). The CDR3 runs 13 residues. Trimming removed 3 bases from V and 7 bases from J, with 16 bases in between. This CDR3 is CAWSSTGIGEQYF. CDR3 nucleotide sequence: TGTGCCTGGAGCTCAACAGGGATCGGGGAGCAGTACTTC.

The chain carries TRBV12-5 and TRBJ2-7; 9 nucleotides line up with TRBD1. The CDR3 has 13 residues. J lost 5 bases, V lost 6 bases, and 5 bases had no gene match. Germline CDR1 and CDR2: LGHNT and FRNRAP. The CDR3 region is CASGRTGVDEQYF. CDR3 DNA sequence: TGTGCTAGTGGAAGGACAGGGGTCGACGAGCAGTACTTC.

The chain carries TRBV6-5 and TRBJ1-2, with D unresolved. The CDR3 extends over 12 amino acids. The germline V gene has CDR1 MNHEY and CDR2 SVGAGI. V was clipped by 8 bases and J by 6 bases, with 13 bases between them. The CDR3 DNA sequence: TGTGCCAGCGACAATCCATGGGATGGCTACACCTTC. This sequence encodes CASDNPWDGYTF.

V is TRBV24-1 and J is TRBJ1-5; D is perhaps TRBD1 (5 bases). Germline V gene sequence: CDR1 KGHDR, CDR2 SFDVKD. This CDR3 region has 16 residues. V gave up 2 bases and J gave up 5 bases, with 15 bases separating them. The CDR3 sequence is CATSDSWGVQDQPQHF. As DNA, the CDR3 is TGTGCCACCAGTGATTCATGGGGGGTGCAGGATCAGCCCCAGCATTTT.

This sequence joins TRBV19 and TRBJ1-1; D perhaps matches TRBD1 (6 bases). The V gene's germline CDR1 is LNHDA and CDR2 SQIVND (reference sequence). There are 15 residues in the CDR3. The ends were cut back, 5 bases at V and 3 bases at J, with 16 bases in the middle. As DNA, the CDR3 is TGTGCCAGTAGTGGACGACAGGTGGGAGACACTGAAGCTTTCTTT. Its protein is CASSGRQVGDTEAFF.

This chain connects TRBV4-2 to TRBJ2-2; D might be TRBD2 (6 bases). The CDR3 is made up of 17 amino acids. The V gene's germline CDR1 is LGHNA and CDR2 YNFKEQ. Trimming took off 1 base at V and 2 bases at J, with 14 bases between the two ends. The CDR3 spells CASSQGEAGSNTGELFF. CDR3 DNA: TGTGCCAGCAGCCAAGGGGAGGCGGGAAGCAACACCGGGGAGCTGTTTTTT.

This clone was observed a handful of times. V gene TRBV29-1 combines with J gene TRBJ2-7, with 10 bases lining up with TRBD1. Germline V gene data show CDR1 as SQVTM and CDR2 as ANQGSEA. Losses at the gene ends were 7 bases for V and 6 bases for J; bases not matched to a gene: 6. The CDR3 extends over 12 amino acids. The CDR3 DNA sequence: TGCAGCGCCAGACAGGGGGCTGGCGAGCAGTACTTC. It yields the protein CSARQGAGEQYF.

This chain links TRBV6-5 with TRBJ2-1; 8 bases agree with TRBD2. The CDR3 is 15 amino acids. V gave up 5 bases and J gave up 2 bases; unmatched junction bases: 5. Germline values: CDR1 MNHEY, CDR2 SVGAGI. CDR3 region: CASSNVAGPYNEQFF. For the CDR3, the DNA is TGTGCCAGCAGTAATGTAGCGGGACCCTACAATGAGCAGTTCTTC.

Only one count was recorded for this clone. The J gene is TRBJ2-7, the V gene TRBV6-6, with TRBD1 identical over 7 bases. The CDR3 consists of 12 residues. Germline CDR1 reads MNHNY; CDR2 reads SVGAGI (reference sequence). Losses at the gene ends were 6 bases for V and 2 bases for J; bases not matched to a gene: 1. The CDR3 region has the DNA TGTGCCAGCAGGACAGGGCCCTACGAGCAGTACTTC. It yields the protein CASRTGPYEQYF.

This sequence joins TRBV28 and TRBJ2-6; D may be TRBD1 (6 bases). The germline V gene encodes CDR1 MDHEN and CDR2 SYDVKM. Trimming removed 3 bases at V and 0 bases at J, with 6 bases between. The CDR3 covers 15 residues. CDR3 coding DNA: TGTGCCAGCAGTTTGGACAGCTCTGGGGCCAACGTCCTGACTTTC. The encoded protein is CASSLDSSGANVLTF.

The CDR3 DNA reads as TGTGCCAGCAGTGAAGGGGGCTATGAAGCTTTCTTT. This sequence encodes CASSEGGYEAFF. The J gene is TRBJ1-1, the V gene TRBV2; D is possibly TRBD1 (5 bases). The germline gives CDR1 SNHLY, CDR2 FYNNEI. CDR3 length: 12 amino acids. Trimming stripped 1 base from V and 7 bases from J, with 7 bases between.

The chain employs TRBV6-5 and TRBJ1-4, with TRBD1 as a possible D gene (6 bases). V lost 5 bases, J lost 5 bases, and 9 bases lay in between. The germline CDR1 and CDR2 sequences are MNHEY and SVGAGI. The CDR3 has 13 residues. CDR3 coding DNA: TGTGCCAGCAGTAGGACAGACAATGAAAAACTGTTTTTT. Its translation: CASSRTDNEKLFF.

V gene TRBV6-5 combines with J gene TRBJ1-1, with a tentative D call TRBD1 (6 bases). V was shortened by 6 bases and J by 1 base, with 12 bases between the two germline ends. The germline V gene has CDR1 MNHEY and CDR2 SVGAGI. The CDR3 totals 14 residues. In nucleotides, the CDR3 is TGTGCCAGCAGACCCGGGACACCGAACACTGAAGCTTTCTTT. Translated, it gives CASRPGTPNTEAFF.